This TCR beta chain was recorded in a study of beta chain features in type 1 diabetes. Whole-study results and caveats: Shortening of TCRB CDR3s, moderate but significant, appeared in all four CD4+ subsets of Type 1 diabetes patients.

With 4 bases removed from V and 0 bases from J, the gap between germline ends came to 6 bases. This CDR3 is 13 amino acids long. Germline CDR1 reads LNHDA; CDR2 reads SQIVND (reference sequence). Points on this clone: Its target is unknown.

Expressed TCRB transcripts were sequenced, since all the RNA that had been isolated was reverse transcribed. This table comes from immunoSEQ multiplex PCR, and its TCRdb copy is limited to in-frame clones, with some not included. The data contain about 160,000 clones, approximately 8.1% of them singletons. This TCR derives from a woman aged 35 to 49 with type 1 diabetes. V is TRBV19 and J is TRBJ1-2; D remains unclear. Input material: central memory CD4+ T cells from blood. Written as DNA, the CDR3 is TGTGCCAGTAGTAGGGCTACTAACTATGGCTACACCTTC. It codes for CASSRATNYGYTF.